Reported below is one T cell receptor (beta chain). The antigen remains unidentified. This sample was included in a study of T cells after yellow fever vaccination. Study-level findings and limits: Reappearance after the booster was observed for most primary-vaccination clones (roughly 97% CD4, about 91% CD8). Contamination by abundant bulk-population clonotypes could be present in FACS-sorted repertoires. Researchers noted that a small share of clonotypes showed up in both CD4 and CD8 compartments.

A process of 5'RACE template switching, which added a universal primer site and UMIs, was used to make TCR cDNA. TCRdb re-called the 5' RACE reads through MiXCR, storing one row per CDR3 protein. The top ten hold 30% to 45% of the sample, which has 180,000 or so distinct CDR3 sequences, 11% seen once. This CDR3 is 13 amino acids long. V lost 0 bases and J 5 bases, leaving 5 bases between the germline ends. The germline V gene has CDR1 LGHNA and CDR2 YSLEER. V is TRBV4-3 and J is TRBJ2-1; D may be TRBD2 (5 bases). The sample here was CD8+ T cells sorted from PBMCs, taken 15 days after the yellow fever booster vaccination. The clonotype comes from a young man who received the YFV17D yellow fever vaccine. CDR3 region: CASSQDGDNEQFF. CDR3 in DNA: TGCGCCAGCAGCCAAGACGGGGACAATGAGCAGTTCTTC.